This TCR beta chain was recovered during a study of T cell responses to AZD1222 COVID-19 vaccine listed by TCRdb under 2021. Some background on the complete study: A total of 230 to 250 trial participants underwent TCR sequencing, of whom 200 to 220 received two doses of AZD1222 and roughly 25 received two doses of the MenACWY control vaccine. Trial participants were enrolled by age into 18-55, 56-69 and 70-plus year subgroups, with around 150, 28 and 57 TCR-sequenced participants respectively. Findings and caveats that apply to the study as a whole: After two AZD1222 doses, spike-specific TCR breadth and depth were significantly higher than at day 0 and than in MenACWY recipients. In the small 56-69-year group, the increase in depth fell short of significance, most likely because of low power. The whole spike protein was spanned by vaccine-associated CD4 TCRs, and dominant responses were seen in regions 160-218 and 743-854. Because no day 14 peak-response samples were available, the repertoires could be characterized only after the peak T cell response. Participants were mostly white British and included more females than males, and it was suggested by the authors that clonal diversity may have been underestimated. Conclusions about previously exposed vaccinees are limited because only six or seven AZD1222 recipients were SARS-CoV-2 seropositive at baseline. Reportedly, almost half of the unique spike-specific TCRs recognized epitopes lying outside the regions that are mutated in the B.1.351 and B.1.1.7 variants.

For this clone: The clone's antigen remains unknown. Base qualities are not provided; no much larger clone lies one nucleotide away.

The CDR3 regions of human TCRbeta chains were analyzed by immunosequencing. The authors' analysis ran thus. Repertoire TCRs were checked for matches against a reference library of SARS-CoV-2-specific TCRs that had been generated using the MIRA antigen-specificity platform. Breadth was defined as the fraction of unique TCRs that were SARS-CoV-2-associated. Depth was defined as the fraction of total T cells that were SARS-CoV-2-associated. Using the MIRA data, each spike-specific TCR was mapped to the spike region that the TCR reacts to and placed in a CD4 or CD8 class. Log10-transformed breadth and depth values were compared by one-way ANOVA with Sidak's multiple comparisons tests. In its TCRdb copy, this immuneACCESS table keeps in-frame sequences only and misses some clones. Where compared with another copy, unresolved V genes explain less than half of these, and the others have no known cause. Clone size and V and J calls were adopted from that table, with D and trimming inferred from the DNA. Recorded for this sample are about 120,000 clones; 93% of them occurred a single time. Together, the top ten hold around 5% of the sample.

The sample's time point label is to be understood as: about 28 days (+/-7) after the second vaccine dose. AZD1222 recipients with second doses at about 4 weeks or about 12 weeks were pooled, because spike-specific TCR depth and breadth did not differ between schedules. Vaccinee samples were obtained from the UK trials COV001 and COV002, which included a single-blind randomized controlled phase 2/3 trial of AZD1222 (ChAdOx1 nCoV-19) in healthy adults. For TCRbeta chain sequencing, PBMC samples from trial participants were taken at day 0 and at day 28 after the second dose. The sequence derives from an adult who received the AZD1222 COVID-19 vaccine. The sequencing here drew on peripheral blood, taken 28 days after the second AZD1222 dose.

The CDR3: CASLSITGANVLTF. The bases are TGTGCCAGCCTTTCGATTACTGGGGCCAACGTCCTGACTTTC. The sequence is built from TRBV27 and TRBJ2-6; a confident D gene designation cannot be given. The CDR3 runs 14 residues from the cysteine to the phenylalanine. Just CDR3 DNA is preserved here, 42 bases in frame from base 1. Reading the germline V gene (reference sequence) gives CDR1 MNHEY and CDR2 SMNVEV. V is cut by 8 bases and J by 2 bases, and the space between the germline ends is 10 bases.